Below are 29 T cell receptor beta chains sequenced from a single sample in a study of blood T cell repertoires in COVID-19 (dated by TCRdb to about 2020). The library was made by the immunoSEQ multiplex PCR assay. TCRdb retrieved this table from immuneACCESS and kept in-frame rearrangements only. Not all clones are present; in checked studies, unresolved V genes account for under half, and no reason is known for the remainder. Present in this sample are under 200,000 clones, roughly nine tenths of which were seen just once. About 10% of the sample is in the top ten clones. Sequencing used peripheral blood. These receptors came from a woman aged 60-75 years with COVID-19, enrolled during active disease.

The chain is built from TRBV7-3 and TRBJ2-3; 9 nucleotides align to TRBD1. The CDR3 spans 15 residues. Germline V gene data show CDR1 as SGHTA and CDR2 as FQGTGA. V was pared by 1 base and J by 11 bases, with 10 bases of the junction left unmatched. CDR3 nucleotide sequence: TGTGCCAGCAGCTTAAAGGGGACAGGGAAGGCCGTGCAGTATTTT. Its protein is CASSLKGTGKAVQYF.

The rearrangement links TRBV18 to TRBJ2-5; 8 nucleotides match TRBD1. Trimming removed 1 base from V and 2 bases from J; junction bases left unmatched: 12. Looked up from germline, CDR1 is KGHSH and CDR2 is LQKENI. The CDR3 is 18 amino acids. The DNA for the CDR3 is TGTGCCAGCTCACCACTGGTTATTCGGACAGGGACTCAAGAGACCCAGTACTTC. Translation gives CASSPLVIRTGTQETQYF. Full variable domain (remainder filled in from reference TRBV18 and TRBJ2-5): NAGVMQNPRHLVRRRGQEARLRCSPMKGHSHVYWYRQLPEEGLKFMVYLQKENIIDESGMPKERFSAEFPKEGPSILRIQQVVRGDSAAYFCASSPLVIRTGTQETQYFGPGTRLLVL.

The gene calls are TRBV6-2 or TRBV6-3 and TRBJ2-1, with 8 bases aligning to TRBD2. Germline trimming cut 7 bases from V and 7 bases from J; bases unmatched to any gene: 9. Germline CDR1 and CDR2: MNHEY and SVGEGT. The CDR3 spans 14 residues. The CDR3 coding sequence is TGTGCCAGCACCCCACGGGAGGGGTTGAATGAGCAGTTCTTC. Residues: CASTPREGLNEQFF.

The DNA of the CDR3 is TGCGCCAGCAGCCTGAGGGCAGGGGCTGGAAACACCATATATTTT. It codes for CASSLRAGAGNTIYF. The chain joins TRBV5-1 to TRBJ1-3; D possibly corresponds to TRBD1 (6 bases). V shed 4 bases and J shed 2 bases, with 13 bases lying between them. The length of the CDR3 is 15 residues. CDR1 is SGHRS, CDR2 YFSETQ, per germline.

The sample holds one count of this clone. The chain is built from TRBV18 and TRBJ2-7; D possibly corresponds to TRBD1 (5 bases). The CDR3 is made up of 13 amino acids. The germline gives CDR1 KGHSH, CDR2 LQKENI. The ends were cut back, 6 bases at V and 4 bases at J, with 13 bases in the middle. CDR3 in DNA: TGTGCCAGCTCTCCGGCCAGGGATTACGAGCAGTACTTC. Its protein is CASSPARDYEQYF.

The chain couples TRBV28 to TRBJ1-4, with D possibly being TRBD1 (6 bases). The CDR3 extends over 13 amino acids. The V gene lost 8 bases and the J gene lost 7 bases, with 14 bases spanning the gap. Germline CDR1 is MDHEN and CDR2 is SYDVKM. DNA for the CDR3: TGTGCCAGCCGGGACAAGAGTTTTGAAAAACTGTTTTTT. Encoded protein: CASRDKSFEKLFF. Together with reference TRBV28 and TRBJ1-4, the CDR3 gives the full variable domain: DVKVTQSSRYLVKRTGEKVFLECVQDMDHENMFWYRQDPGLGLRLIYFSYDVKMKEKGDIPEGYSVSREKKERFSLILESASTNQTSMYLCASRDKSFEKLFFGSGTQLSVL.

Here the CDR3 DNA reads TGTGCCAGCAGCCCTACGGGACTAGCGGGATTCGAGCAGTACTTC. It specifies CASSPTGLAGFEQYF. The chain combines TRBV6-6 with TRBJ2-7; 13 bases fit TRBD2. The germline CDR1 and CDR2 sequences are MNHNY and SVGAGI (reference sequence). V lost 6 bases to trimming and J lost 6 bases; unmatched junction nucleotides: 8. CDR3 length: 15 residues.

The chain couples TRBV2 to TRBJ1-1; D is uncertain. This CDR3 is built from 11 residues. CDR1 is SNHLY and CDR2 is FYNNEI in the germline V gene. With 9 bases removed from V and 8 bases from J, the gap between germline ends came to 13 bases. The CDR3 sequence is CARSRSSEAFF. The CDR3 DNA reads as TGTGCCAGGAGTCGAAGCTCCGAAGCTTTCTTT.

The rearrangement joins TRBV6-1 to TRBJ2-4; TRBD2 matches at 11 bases. From germline, CDR1 is MNHNS and CDR2 SASEGT. CDR3 length: 15 amino acids. Trimming removed 2 bases from V and 8 bases from J; junction bases left unmatched: 5. The CDR3 DNA sequence: TGTGCCAGCAGTGAACTGGGACTAGCGGTTGACATTCAGTACTTC. This sequence encodes CASSELGLAVDIQYF.

A single count supports this clone. The V and J genes are TRBV24-1 and TRBJ2-1, with 13 positions matching TRBD2. The CDR3 loop spans 15 amino acids. Trimming cost V 0 bases and J 9 bases; bases outside gene matches: 1. The germline V gene has CDR1 KGHDR and CDR2 SFDVKD. The CDR3 sequence: CATSDLTSGRGEQFF. The CDR3 coding sequence is TGTGCCACCAGTGATTTGACTAGCGGGAGGGGTGAGCAGTTCTTC.

The rearrangement uses TRBV9 and TRBJ2-5, with TRBD1 identical over 8 bases. Trimming took 3 bases from V and 5 from J; bases not matched to a gene: 12. The CDR3 is 16 residues long. Germline CDR1 SGDLS, CDR2 YYNGEE. The CDR3 DNA follows: TGTGCCAGCAGCGCCTTCGGACAGGGTATTTCGGAGACCCAGTACTTC. This translates into CASSAFGQGISETQYF.

This clone was picked up one time. V is TRBV7-9 and J is TRBJ1-4; 11 bases map to TRBD1. Trimming cost V 5 bases and J 0 bases; bases outside gene matches: 5. The V gene's germline CDR1 is SEHNR and CDR2 FQNEAQ (reference sequence). There are 17 residues in the CDR3. The CDR3 DNA sequence: TGTGCCAGCAGCCTGGGACAGGGGGATTCAACTAATGAAAAACTGTTTTTT. Amino acid sequence: CASSLGQGDSTNEKLFF.

The chain combines TRBV14 with TRBJ1-2; weak D call: TRBD1 (5 bases). The CDR3 loop spans 13 amino acids. V gave up 0 bases and J gave up 8 bases, with 10 bases separating them. Germline CDR1 and CDR2: SGHDN and FVKESK. CDR3 sequence: CASSQDWAGGYTF. The CDR3 region has the DNA TGTGCCAGCAGCCAAGATTGGGCAGGGGGCTACACCTTC.

The J gene is TRBJ2-1, the V gene TRBV4-3; TRBD2 agrees at 12 bases. Germline CDR1 is LGHNA and CDR2 is YSLEER. The CDR3 has 15 amino acids. V shed 5 bases, J shed 6 bases, and the junction held 5 bases outside the gene matches. CDR3 protein: CASSRLAGVLNEQFF. Here the CDR3 DNA reads TGCGCCAGCAGCAGACTAGCGGGAGTGCTCAATGAGCAGTTCTTC.

The chain couples TRBV11-2 to TRBJ1-5; 9 nucleotides match TRBD1. Trimming cost V 2 bases and J 5 bases; bases outside gene matches: 4. Germline values: CDR1 SGHAT, CDR2 FQNNGV. The CDR3 loop spans 15 amino acids. The CDR3 DNA reads as TGTGCCAGCAGCTTAACAGGGACAGGGCATCAGCCCCAGCATTTT. Protein sequence: CASSLTGTGHQPQHF.

Concerning this clone: Other DNA variants within this sample encode the same CDR3. V is TRBV27 and J is TRBJ1-2; 8 bases map to TRBD1. Germline lookup yields CDR1 MNHEY and CDR2 SMNVEV (reference sequence). Trimming cost V 5 bases and J 4 bases; bases outside gene matches: 3. The CDR3 spans 13 residues. The CDR3 region has the DNA TGTGCCAGCAGTCCTGGACAGGGCTATGGCTACACCTTC. As protein: CASSPGQGYGYTF.

The chain has TRBV3-1 (or the pseudogene TRBV3-2) and TRBJ2-5, with TRBD1 as a possible D gene (5 bases). This CDR3 comprises 13 residues. CDR1 and CDR2 from the germline V gene are LGHDT and YNNKEL (reference sequence). With 3 bases removed from V and 13 bases from J, the gap between germline ends came to 18 bases. The DNA for the CDR3 is TGTGCCAGCAGCCAGAAGGGTGGGGCCTCTCGGTACTTC. Protein: CASSQKGGASRYF.

The chain uses TRBV14 and TRBJ1-3, with TRBD1 matching 8 bases. Germline CDR1 and CDR2: SGHDN and FVKESK. This CDR3 is built from 19 residues. The V segment lost 0 bases and the J segment 1 base; nucleotides outside the gene matches: 11. DNA for the CDR3: TGTGCCAGCAGCCAAGACGACAGGGGTCCCACACCTTCTGGAAACACCATATATTTT. Protein: CASSQDDRGPTPSGNTIYF.

The sample holds one count of this clone. The chain is built from TRBV3-1 (or the pseudogene TRBV3-2) and TRBJ2-6; unclear D gene. CDR1 and CDR2 from the germline V gene are LGHDT and YNNKEL (reference sequence). The CDR3 is made up of 14 amino acids. V lost 6 bases and J lost 0, with 6 bases in between. In DNA, the CDR3 is TGTGCCAGCAGTCTATTCTCTGGGGCCAACGTCCTGACTTTC. Translating gives CASSLFSGANVLTF.

J is TRBJ2-7 and V is TRBV7-2, with D maybe TRBD2 (6 bases). The germline gives CDR1 SGHTA, CDR2 FQGNSA. The CDR3 length is 17 residues. V shed 4 bases and J shed 6 bases, with 25 bases lying between them. CDR3 protein: CASSSVPGGGSTREQYF. CDR3 in DNA: TGTGCCAGCAGCTCCGTCCCTGGTGGGGGGTCGACGCGCGAGCAGTACTTC.

The gene calls are TRBV7-9 and TRBJ1-1; possible D gene TRBD1, 6 bases. The germline V and J ends were trimmed by 5 bases and 2 bases, with 18 bases remaining between them. CDR3 size: 16 residues. In germline, CDR1 is SEHNR, CDR2 FQNEAQ (reference sequence). The DNA for the CDR3 is TGTGCCAGCAGCCCGCCTACCGGGACATTAAACACTGAAGCTTTCTTT. The encoded protein is CASSPPTGTLNTEAFF.

This chain joins TRBV6-6 and TRBJ1-1; 8 nucleotides line up with TRBD1. The V segment lost 6 bases and the J segment 8 bases; nucleotides outside the gene matches: 11. The germline CDR1 and CDR2 sequences are MNHNY and SVGAGI (reference sequence). CDR3 length: 14 amino acids. CDR3 loop: CASRRSGGAGEAFF. CDR3 coding DNA: TGTGCCAGCAGGCGCTCAGGGGGCGCGGGCGAAGCTTTCTTT.

The table lists this clone with a few counts. The rearrangement uses TRBV6-6 and TRBJ1-5; 8 bases match TRBD1. CDR3 size: 14 residues. In germline, CDR1 is MNHNY, CDR2 SVGAGI (reference sequence). The junction had 7 bases not matched to a gene; V was cut back by 10 bases and J by 2 bases. The CDR3 DNA reads TGTGCCATTTCAGGACAGGGACGCAATCAGCCCCAGCATTTT. Residues: CAISGQGRNQPQHF.

J is TRBJ2-1 and V is TRBV6-2 or TRBV6-3; no clear D. Per germline, CDR1 MNHEY and CDR2 SVGEGT. The length of the CDR3 is 17 residues. Trimming stripped 4 bases from V and 5 bases from J, with 21 bases between. CDR3 loop: CASSSSLASVLNNEQFF. The CDR3 coding sequence is TGTGCCAGCAGTTCGTCCTTAGCCTCCGTACTTAACAATGAGCAGTTCTTC.

J is TRBJ2-1 and V is TRBV6-5; TRBD2 agrees at 9 bases. The CDR3 has 15 amino acids. J gave up 4 bases and V 7 bases, and 8 bases lay outside the gene matches. CDR1 is MNHEY, CDR2 SVGAGI, per germline. The CDR3, as DNA: TGTGCCAGCACCAGGAAGCTAGCGGGGTACAATGAGCAGTTCTTC. This encodes CASTRKLAGYNEQFF.

V gene TRBV25-1 combines with J gene TRBJ2-3; maybe TRBD1 (6 bases). The germline V gene has CDR1 MGHDK and CDR2 SYGVNS. The CDR3 is 16 residues long. Trimming pared 2 bases from V and 1 base from J, leaving 13 bases between. In DNA, the CDR3 is TGTGCCAGCAGTGAAGTTGGGGGCAGGGGCACAGATACGCAGTATTTT. Its protein product is CASSEVGGRGTDTQYF.

The CDR3 bases are TGTGCCAGCTCCCCAGGACAGATCTACAATGAGCAGTTCTTC. As protein: CASSPGQIYNEQFF. The rearrangement joins TRBV7-3 to TRBJ2-1; D perhaps matches TRBD1 (6 bases). CDR3 length equals 14 residues. Germline values: CDR1 SGHTA, CDR2 FQGTGA. Trimming took off 8 bases at V and 3 bases at J, with 14 bases between the two ends.

This clone was observed a few times. The rearrangement uses TRBV18 and TRBJ2-7; 8 nucleotides line up with TRBD2. J gave up 2 bases and V 5 bases, and 8 bases lay outside the gene matches. Germline assignment: CDR1 KGHSH and CDR2 LQKENI. The CDR3 has 15 amino acids. CDR3 sequence: CASSSSGLTTYEQYF. The CDR3 region has the DNA TGTGCCAGCTCATCTAGCGGGTTAACGACCTACGAGCAGTACTTC. Using reference TRBV18 and TRBJ2-7 for the parts outside the CDR3, the full variable domain is NAGVMQNPRHLVRRRGQEARLRCSPMKGHSHVYWYRQLPEEGLKFMVYLQKENIIDESGMPKERFSAEFPKEGPSILRIQQVVRGDSAAYFCASSSSGLTTYEQYFGPGTRLTVT.

A few counts support this clone. This chain uses TRBV7-8 with TRBJ2-1; TRBD2 matches at 8 bases. CDR3 length: 16 amino acids. In germline, CDR1 is SGHVS, CDR2 FQNEAQ. Losses at the gene ends were 3 bases for V and 2 bases for J; bases not matched to a gene: 6. The CDR3 region is CASSLGRLATYNEQFF. Written as DNA, the CDR3 is TGTGCCAGCAGCTTGGGGAGACTAGCGACCTACAATGAGCAGTTCTTC.